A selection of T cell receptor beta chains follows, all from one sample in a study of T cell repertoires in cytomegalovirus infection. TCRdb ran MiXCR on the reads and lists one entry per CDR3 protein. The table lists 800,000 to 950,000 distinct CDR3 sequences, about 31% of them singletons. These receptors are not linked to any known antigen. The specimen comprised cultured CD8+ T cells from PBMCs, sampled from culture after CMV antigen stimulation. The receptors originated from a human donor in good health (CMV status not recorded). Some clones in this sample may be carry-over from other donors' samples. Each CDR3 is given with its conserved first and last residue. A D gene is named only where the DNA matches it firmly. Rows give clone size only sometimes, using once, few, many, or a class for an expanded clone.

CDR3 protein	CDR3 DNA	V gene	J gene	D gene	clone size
CASTRGSRTDTQYF	TGTGCCAGCACGCGCGGGAGCCGCACAGATACGCAGTATTTT	TRBV6-6	TRBJ2-3	TRBD2	-
CATGDTLMVTDTQYF	TGTGCCACCGGGGACACCTTGATGGTGACAGATACGCAGTATTTT	TRBV10-3	TRBJ2-3	-	few
CASSPAGVADTQYF	TGTGCCAGCAGCCCGGCGGGGGTTGCAGATACGCAGTATTTT	TRBV11-1	TRBJ2-3	TRBD2	-
CASSEAETAAGYTF	TGTGCCAGCAGTGAAGCGGAAACAGCCGCTGGCTACACCTTC	TRBV2	TRBJ1-2	-	few
CASSARTVSTDTQYF	TGTGCCAGCAGTGCTAGGACCGTTAGCACAGATACGCAGTATTTT	TRBV6-1	TRBJ2-3	-	few
CATSRDPPTLYGYTF	TGTGCCACCAGCAGAGATCCGCCAACTCTCTATGGCTACACCTTC	TRBV15	TRBJ1-2	-	few
CASSISGGGSYNEQFF	TGTGCCAGTAGTATAAGTGGGGGGGGCTCCTACAATGAGCAGTTCTTC	TRBV19	TRBJ2-1	TRBD2	-
CASSQIGQGLEETQYF	TGTGCCAGCAGCCAGATCGGACAGGGGTTGGAGGAGACCCAGTACTTC	TRBV4-2	TRBJ2-5	TRBD1	-
CASSSPPGTSGFLTDTQYF	TGTGCCAGCAGCTCTCCCCCCGGGACTAGCGGCTTTTTAACAGATACGCAGTATTTT	TRBV7-8	TRBJ2-3	TRBD2	many
CASSLAGGTNEKLFF	TGTGCCAGCAGCTTAGCAGGGGGAACTAATGAAAAACTGTTTTTT	TRBV7-2	TRBJ1-4	-	many
CTSSTRDRGSNEQFF	TGTACCAGCAGTACCCGGGACAGGGGTTCCAATGAGCAGTTCTTC	TRBV12-3/TRBV12-4	TRBJ2-1	TRBD1	once
CASSQDRGLGETQYF	TGCGCCAGCAGCCAAGATCGGGGGCTCGGGGAGACCCAGTACTTC	TRBV4-1	TRBJ2-5	-	many
CASSFPSDRPNTGELFF	TGTGCCAGCAGCTTTCCCTCGGACAGGCCGAACACCGGGGAGCTGTTTTTT	TRBV7-9	TRBJ2-2	TRBD1	-
CASSRGRAEGDEQFF	TGCGCCAGCAGCCGCGGACGGGCCGAGGGCGATGAGCAGTTCTTC	TRBV4-1	TRBJ2-1	-	-
CATKKTGAGRFF	TGTGCCACCAAAAAGACAGGGGCTGGTAGGTTCTTC	TRBV10-3	TRBJ2-1	TRBD1	few
CASSLVGAQGRGGYTF	TGTGCCAGCAGCTTAGTCGGTGCACAGGGTAGAGGGGGCTACACCTTC	TRBV7-9	TRBJ1-2	-	once
CASTSPGQRHGYTF	TGTGCCAGCACCTCACCCGGGCAGCGTCATGGCTACACCTTC	TRBV6-6	TRBJ1-2	-	-
CASSLSWRGVTGANVLTF	TGTGCCAGCAGCTTAAGCTGGCGGGGGGTTACTGGGGCCAACGTCCTGACTTTC	TRBV7-6	TRBJ2-6	TRBD2	few
CASRGTRSFF	TGTGCCAGCAGAGGGACTAGGTCGTTCTTC	TRBV2	TRBJ2-1	TRBD2	-
CASSPLYEQYF	TGTGCCAGCAGTCCCCTCTACGAGCAGTACTTC	TRBV13	TRBJ2-7	-	-
CASSEMEIPHQPQHF	TGTGCCAGCAGTGAAATGGAAATCCCTCATCAGCCCCAGCATTTT	TRBV12-3/TRBV12-4	TRBJ1-5	-	-
CASSSARTENRDTQYF	TGTGCCAGCAGCTCGGCGCGGACAGAAAATAGGGATACGCAGTATTTT	TRBV7-6	TRBJ2-3	-	few
CASSVVAGSYNEQFF	TGTGCCAGCAGCGTAGTTGCGGGATCCTACAATGAGCAGTTCTTC	TRBV9	TRBJ2-1	-	few
CASSFYSSGNTIYF	TGTGCCAGCAGCTTCTACAGCTCTGGAAACACCATATATTTT	TRBV5-5	TRBJ1-3	-	-
CASSFSRGSHGYTF	TGTGCCAGCAGTTTTTCTCGGGGGTCGCATGGCTACACCTTC	TRBV27	TRBJ1-2	-	-
CASSQAWGTGSSGANVLTF	TGTGCCAGCAGCCAGGCCTGGGGGACGGGTAGCTCTGGGGCCAACGTCCTGACTTTC	TRBV12-3/TRBV12-4	TRBJ2-6	-	-
CASSLDWGGYYNEQFF	TGCGCCAGCAGCTTGGATTGGGGGGGGTATTACAATGAGCAGTTCTTC	TRBV5-1	TRBJ2-1	TRBD2	-
CASSLVGLAGGPNTDTQYF	TGTGCCAGCAGTTTAGTGGGACTAGCGGGGGGGCCGAACACAGATACGCAGTATTTT	TRBV12-3/TRBV12-4	TRBJ2-3	TRBD2	-
CASSYEIVSSGANVLTF	TGTGCCAGCAGTTACGAGATAGTCTCTTCTGGGGCCAACGTCCTGACTTTC	TRBV6-6	TRBJ2-6	-	-
CASSYSGRSNQPQHF	TGTGCCAGCAGTTATTCGGGACGGAGCAATCAGCCCCAGCATTTT	TRBV6-5	TRBJ1-5	-	few
CASSLWTSGGVDEQFF	TGTGCCAGCAGCCTGTGGACTAGCGGGGGGGTGGATGAGCAGTTCTTC	TRBV7-6	TRBJ2-1	TRBD2	-
CASIMGNRGSGYTF	TGTGCCAGCATCATGGGGAACAGGGGCAGTGGCTACACCTTC	TRBV7-9	TRBJ1-2	TRBD1	-
CASSGTGNTGELFF	TGTGCCAGCAGCGGGACAGGGAACACCGGGGAGCTGTTTTTT	TRBV7-9	TRBJ2-2	TRBD1	many
CASSYPTEQFF	TGTGCCAGCAGTTACCCGACAGAGCAGTTCTTC	TRBV6-2/TRBV6-3	TRBJ2-1	-	few
CSAKPGTGIVYEQYF	TGCAGTGCAAAACCGGGGACAGGGATCGTTTACGAGCAGTACTTC	TRBV20-1	TRBJ2-7	TRBD1	-
CASTNYRAMNTEAFF	TGTGCCAGCACCAACTACAGGGCGATGAACACTGAAGCTTTCTTT	TRBV6-2/TRBV6-3	TRBJ1-1	-	-
CASSLEPAQYF	TGTGCCAGCAGCTTAGAGCCCGCCCAGTATTTT	TRBV7-2	TRBJ2-3	-	many
CATQRTPVSGNTIYF	TGTGCCACCCAGCGGACACCGGTCTCTGGAAACACCATATATTTT	TRBV14	TRBJ1-3	-	-
CASSTLLAGASSYEQYF	TGTGCCAGTAGTACCTTACTAGCGGGGGCTTCCTCCTACGAGCAGTACTTC	TRBV19	TRBJ2-7	TRBD2	-
CASSTGLGEKLFF	TGTGCCAGCAGTACAGGACTAGGCGAAAAACTGTTTTTT	TRBV6-6	TRBJ1-4	-	-
CASSPARKNIQYF	TGTGCCAGCAGCCCCGCCCGTAAAAACATTCAGTACTTC	TRBV14	TRBJ2-4	-	-
CASSLNIGSEAFF	TGTGCCAGCAGCCTCAACATTGGGAGTGAAGCTTTCTTT	TRBV7-6	TRBJ1-1	-	few
CASSVVTGGGGANVLTF	TGTGCCAGCAGCGTAGTAACAGGGGGCGGTGGGGCCAACGTCCTGACTTTC	TRBV9	TRBJ2-6	TRBD1	many
CASSFLDGENQPQHF	TGTGCCAGCAGCTTTCTCGACGGTGAAAATCAGCCCCAGCATTTT	TRBV7-2	TRBJ1-5	-	many